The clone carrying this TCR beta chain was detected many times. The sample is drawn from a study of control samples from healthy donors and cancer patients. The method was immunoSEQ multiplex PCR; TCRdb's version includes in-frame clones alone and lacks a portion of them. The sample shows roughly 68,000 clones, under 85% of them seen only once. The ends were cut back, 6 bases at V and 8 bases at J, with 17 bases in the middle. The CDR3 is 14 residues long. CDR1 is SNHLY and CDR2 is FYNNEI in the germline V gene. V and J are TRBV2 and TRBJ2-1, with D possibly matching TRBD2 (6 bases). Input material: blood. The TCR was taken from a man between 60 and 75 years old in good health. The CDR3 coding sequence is TGTGCCAGCAGCAGGGCCCGGGGCGGGGATGAGCAGTTCTTC. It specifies CASSRARGGDEQFF.